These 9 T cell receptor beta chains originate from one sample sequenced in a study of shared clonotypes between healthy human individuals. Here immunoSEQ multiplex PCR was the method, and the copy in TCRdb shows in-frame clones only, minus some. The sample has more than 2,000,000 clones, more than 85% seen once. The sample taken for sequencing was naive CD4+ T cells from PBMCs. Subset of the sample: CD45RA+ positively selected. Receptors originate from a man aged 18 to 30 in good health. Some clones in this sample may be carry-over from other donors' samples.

CDR3 sequence: CASSKGGLNTGELFF. CDR3 nucleotides: TGTGCCAGCAGCAAAGGAGGACTAAACACCGGGGAGCTGTTTTTT. V gene TRBV7-3 combines with J gene TRBJ2-2; maybe TRBD2 (6 bases). The V end lost 5 bases, the J end lost 2 bases, and 12 bases lay between the germline ends. The CDR3 is 15 residues long. Germline-derived CDR1 and CDR2 are SGHTA and FQGTGA.

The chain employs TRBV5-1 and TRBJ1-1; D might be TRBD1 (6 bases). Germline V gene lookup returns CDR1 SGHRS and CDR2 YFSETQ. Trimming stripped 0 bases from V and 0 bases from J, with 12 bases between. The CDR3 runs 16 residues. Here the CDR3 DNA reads TGCGCCAGCAGCTTGGATTCGGGGGCTCTGAACACTGAAGCTTTCTTT. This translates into CASSLDSGALNTEAFF.

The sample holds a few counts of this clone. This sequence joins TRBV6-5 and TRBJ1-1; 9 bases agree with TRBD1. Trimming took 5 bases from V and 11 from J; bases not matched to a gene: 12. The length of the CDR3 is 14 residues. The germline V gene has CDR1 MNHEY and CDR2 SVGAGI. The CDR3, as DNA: TGTGCCAGCAGTCCCTCAGGACAGGGGAAATGGGCTTTCTTT. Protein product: CASSPSGQGKWAFF.

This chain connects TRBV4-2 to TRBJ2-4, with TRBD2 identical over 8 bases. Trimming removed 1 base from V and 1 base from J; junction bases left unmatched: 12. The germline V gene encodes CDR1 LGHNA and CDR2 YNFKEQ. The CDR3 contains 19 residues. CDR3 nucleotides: TGTGCCAGCAGCCAAGGAGTCCGCCGGGAGGGGAGGGCCAAAAACATTCAGTACTTC. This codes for CASSQGVRREGRAKNIQYF.

The CDR3 is CASSARTGGNTGELFF. The CDR3 DNA is TGTGCCAGCAGCGCCCGGACAGGGGGCAACACCGGGGAGCTGTTTTTT. The chain carries TRBV5-8 and TRBJ2-2, with 11 bases matching TRBD1. The trim removed 4 bases at V and 2 bases at J, leaving 4 bases unmatched. Germline-derived CDR1 and CDR2 are SGHTS and YDEGEE. This CDR3 spans 16 amino acids.

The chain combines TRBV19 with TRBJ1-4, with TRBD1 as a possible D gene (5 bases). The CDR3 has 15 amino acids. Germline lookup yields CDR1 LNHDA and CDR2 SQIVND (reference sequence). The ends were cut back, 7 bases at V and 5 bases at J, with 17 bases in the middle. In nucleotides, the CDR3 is TGTGCCAGTACCGAGAGGGGAGGGGTCAATGAAAAACTGTTTTTT. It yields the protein CASTERGGVNEKLFF.

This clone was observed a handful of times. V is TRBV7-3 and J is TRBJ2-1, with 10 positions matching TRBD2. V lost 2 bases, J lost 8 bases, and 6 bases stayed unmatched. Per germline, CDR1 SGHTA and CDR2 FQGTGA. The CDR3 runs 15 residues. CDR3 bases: TGTGCCAGCAGCTTACTAGCGGGAGTTACGGATGAGCAGTTCTTC. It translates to CASSLLAGVTDEQFF.

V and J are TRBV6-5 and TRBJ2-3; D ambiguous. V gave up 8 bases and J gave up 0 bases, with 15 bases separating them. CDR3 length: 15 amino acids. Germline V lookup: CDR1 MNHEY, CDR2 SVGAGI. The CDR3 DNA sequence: TGTGCCAGCTCCCGGGTGGCGGCTAGCACAGATACGCAGTATTTT. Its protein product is CASSRVAASTDTQYF.

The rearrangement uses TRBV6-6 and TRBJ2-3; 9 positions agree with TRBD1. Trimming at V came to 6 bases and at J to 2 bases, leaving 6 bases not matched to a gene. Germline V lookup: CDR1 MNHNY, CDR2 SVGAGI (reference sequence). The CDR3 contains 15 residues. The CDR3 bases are TGTGCCAGCAGGGTAGGACAGGGGAACACAGATACGCAGTATTTT. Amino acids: CASRVGQGNTDTQYF.